The entry below describes one T cell receptor beta chain. TCRdb re-derived calls from the 5' RACE reads in MiXCR, one entry per CDR3 protein. The sample lists roughly 310,000 distinct CDR3 sequences; around a sixth were seen once. This record comes from a study of T-cell memory formation after mild COVID-19. At the level of the study: Among the donors, TCR clusters were largely specific to each donor.

Unmatched junction bases numbered 8, after V lost 4 bases and J lost 11 bases. Germline lookup yields CDR1 SGHRS and CDR2 YFSETQ. The length of the CDR3 is 12 residues. This chain uses TRBV5-1 with TRBJ1-1; 7 nucleotides line up with TRBD1. The sequence was collected from a man between 18 and 29 years old who had mild COVID-19 (a few samples of this study predate the infection). Cell type and time point are not known. Sequencing input: PBMCs or a T cell subset sorted from them (not recorded which). The CDR3 here is CASSEPGGDAFF. The CDR3 DNA is TGCGCCAGCAGCGAGCCAGGGGGTGACGCTTTCTTT.